Shown below are 12 T cell receptor beta chains from a single sample sequenced in a study of tumor-infiltrating lymphocytes in primary liver carcinoma. DNA and RNA were both co-extracted from approximately 22-30 mg of bulk tissue that had not been sorted. The investigators made TCR beta cDNA from about 500 ng total RNA, using a constant-region primer. It was through three nested multiplex PCR rounds of slightly modified ARM-PCR that TCR beta libraries arose. The first two PCR rounds, approximately 10 cycles each, used TRBV1-TRBV30 forward primers and a C-beta reverse primer. TCRdb analysed the multiplex PCR reads with MiXCR anew, one entry per CDR3 protein. The sample shows about 20,000 distinct CDR3 sequences, about 65% of them seen only once. Sequenced: liver tumor tissue from sampling region 1. Subset meaning: tumor region T1, superior pole. These receptors were collected from a man in his forties with primary liver carcinoma and hepatitis B virus infection.

This chain connects TRBV4-1 to TRBJ2-6, with D possibly TRBD2 on 5 matching bases. The CDR3 totals 17 residues. Trimming stripped 3 bases from V and 0 bases from J, with 12 bases between. The V gene's germline CDR1 is MGHRA and CDR2 YSYEKL. The CDR3 region has the DNA TGCGCCAGCAGCCAGATTGCCGGGGACTCTGGGGCCAACGTCCTGACTTTC. Its protein product is CASSQIAGDSGANVLTF.

For this clonotype: The conserved phenylalanine or tryptophan normally closing the CDR3 is absent here, so this likely arose from a read error. The genes are TRBV20-1 and TRBJ2-1; D is possibly TRBD1 (6 bases). V lost 0 bases and J lost 9, with 12 bases in between. Looked up from germline, CDR1 is DFQATT and CDR2 is SNEGSKA (reference sequence). The CDR3 has 13 amino acids. CDR3 DNA sequence: TGCAGTGCTAGAGACCTACAGGGAGTTGAGCAGTTCTTG. As protein: CSARDLQGVEQFL.

This chain joins TRBV10-3 and TRBJ2-7; possibly TRBD2 for D (5 bases). Trimming pared 10 bases from V and 13 bases from J, leaving 20 bases between. CDR1 and CDR2 from the germline V gene are ENHRY and SYGVKD. CDR3 size: 11 residues. The CDR3, as DNA: TGTGCCACGTCCGAGGGAAACGGGCAATACTTC. It is translated as CATSEGNGQYF.

This clonotype is medium-sized within its sample. The J gene is TRBJ2-1, the V gene TRBV6-4; tentatively, D is TRBD2 (5 bases). The germline CDR1 and CDR2 sequences are MRHNA and SNTAGT. V gave up 3 bases and J gave up 8 bases, with 14 bases separating them. The CDR3 extends over 14 amino acids. The CDR3 DNA reads TGTGCCAGCAGTGAACGTGGGAGTGAAGATGAGCAGTTCTTC. Encoded protein: CASSERGSEDEQFF.

Regarding this clonotype: The junction departs from the called germline gene at one end, perhaps through a read error. The J gene is TRBJ2-7, the V gene TRBV28, with TRBD2 matching over 10 bases. The CDR3 has 14 amino acids. CDR1 MDHEN and CDR2 SYDVKM come from the germline V gene. CDR3 nucleotides: TGTGCCAGCAGTCTCCTAGCGGGAGCATACGGGCAGTACTTC. Protein product: CASSLLAGAYGQYF. Together with reference TRBV28 and TRBJ2-7, the CDR3 gives the full variable domain: DVKVTQSSRYLVKRTGEKVFLECVQDMDHENMFWYRQDPGLGLRLIYFSYDVKMKEKGDIPEGYSVSREKKERFSLILESASTNQTSMYLCASSLLAGAYGQYFGPGTRLTVT.

A few counts support this clonotype. Possible read error: a much larger clone is one base away. The chain carries TRBV4-2 and TRBJ1-2; D gene uncertain. In germline, CDR1 is LGHNA, CDR2 YNFKEQ. This CDR3 is 16 amino acids long. CDR3 sequence: CASSQDRVESINGHTF. Here the CDR3 DNA reads TGTGCCAGCAGCCAAGATCGGGTCGAGAGTATCAATGGCCACACCTTC.

Comments on this clonotype: Compared with germline, one end of the junction differs, possibly owing to a read error. The gene calls are TRBV11-2 and TRBJ1-4; no clear D gene. This CDR3 has 15 amino acids. Germline assignment: CDR1 SGHAT and CDR2 FQNNGV. CDR3 in amino acids: CTSSLDGFANEKLFF. The CDR3 region has the DNA TGTACCAGCAGCTTAGATGGGTTCGCCAATGAGAAACTGTTTTTT.

This clonotype was recorded many times. V and J are TRBV14 and TRBJ2-3; 9 bases are a match to TRBD2. From germline, CDR1 is SGHDN and CDR2 FVKESK. This CDR3 region has 21 residues. Trimming cost V 1 base and J 4 bases; bases outside gene matches: 21. The CDR3 nucleotides read TGTGCCAGCAGCCAAGTTACCCGGGGGACTAGCCGTACCTTGTTCTCAGATACGCAGTATTTT. Protein: CASSQVTRGTSRTLFSDTQYF.

Comments on this clonotype: A much more abundant neighbour one base away suggests this may be a read error. The chain carries TRBV20-1 and TRBJ2-1, with 13 bases aligning to TRBD2. The germline V gene has CDR1 DFQATT and CDR2 SNEGSKA (reference sequence). The CDR3 covers 14 residues. The CDR3 nucleotides read TGCAATGCGCTACTAGCGGGAGGGCCCCATGAGCAGTTCTTC. Translating gives CNALLAGGPHEQFF.

On this clonotype itself: A junction end diverges from the germline sequence, so it may reflect a read error. J is TRBJ1-5 and V is TRBV10-3; D uncertain. The CDR3 is made up of 14 amino acids. Per germline, CDR1 ENHRY and CDR2 SYGVKD. CDR3: CAISEYEGGQPQHF. CDR3 DNA sequence: TGTGCCATCAGCGAGTATGAGGGCGGTCAGCCTCAGCATTTT.

This chain links TRBV28 with TRBJ2-5; D gene uncertain. The CDR3 totals 17 residues. The V end lost 2 bases, the J end lost 5 bases, and 21 bases lay between the germline ends. In germline, CDR1 is MDHEN, CDR2 SYDVKM. CDR3 sequence reads: CASSLLVDSRMIETQYF. CDR3 nucleotides: TGTGCCAGCAGTTTACTTGTCGATAGCAGGATGATTGAGACCCAGTACTTC. The whole variable domain, filled in from reference TRBV28 and TRBJ2-5, reads DVKVTQSSRYLVKRTGEKVFLECVQDMDHENMFWYRQDPGLGLRLIYFSYDVKMKEKGDIPEGYSVSREKKERFSLILESASTNQTSMYLCASSLLVDSRMIETQYFGPGTRLLVL.

The gene calls are TRBV10-3 and TRBJ2-3; D may be TRBD1 or TRBD2 (5 bases each). The germline V gene has CDR1 ENHRY and CDR2 SYGVKD. Trimming stripped 6 bases from V and 12 bases from J, with 25 bases between. CDR3 length equals 15 residues. The CDR3 region has the DNA TGTGCCATCAGAGATCCGACGGGGCTCCGTGGTACACAGTATTTT. Translated, it gives CAIRDPTGLRGTQYF.